The source of this TCR beta chain is a study of response to subunit inactivated influenza vaccine. This clonotype was recorded many times. Its cognate antigen is unknown. TCRdb passed the RT-PCR reads through MiXCR, listing each CDR3 protein once. Of hundreds of thousands of distinct CDR3 sequences in the sample, over 9% were seen once. Study-wide results and caveats: Authors suggested each seasonal influenza vaccination recruits few new T cells.

The CDR3 loop spans 16 amino acids. Trimming took off 6 bases at V and 6 bases at J, with 20 bases between the two ends. Germline CDR1 MNHEY, CDR2 SVGEGT. This sample was also put to use in a study of T cells expressing NK-cell markers. That paper states: 5'RACE template switching with UMIs produced the TCR beta cDNA. There were seven HCMV-seropositive donors and one seronegative donor among the eight sequenced. CD8+ T cells in over five donors included dominant NKG2C+ clonotypes at 1.0-7.0%. These clonotypes also led the CD3+CD56-NKG2C+ fraction in a handful of donors.

This receptor was obtained from a man aged 50 to 59 who received an inactivated influenza vaccine. Here the sequenced sample was PBMCs from blood, taken on the day of vaccination. The chain employs TRBV6-2 or TRBV6-3 and TRBJ2-2; possibly TRBD2 for D (6 bases). The CDR3 loop reads CASRGGGAPGAGELFF. CDR3 nucleotide sequence: TGTGCCAGCAGAGGAGGCGGGGCCCCGGGGGCCGGGGAGCTGTTTTTT.